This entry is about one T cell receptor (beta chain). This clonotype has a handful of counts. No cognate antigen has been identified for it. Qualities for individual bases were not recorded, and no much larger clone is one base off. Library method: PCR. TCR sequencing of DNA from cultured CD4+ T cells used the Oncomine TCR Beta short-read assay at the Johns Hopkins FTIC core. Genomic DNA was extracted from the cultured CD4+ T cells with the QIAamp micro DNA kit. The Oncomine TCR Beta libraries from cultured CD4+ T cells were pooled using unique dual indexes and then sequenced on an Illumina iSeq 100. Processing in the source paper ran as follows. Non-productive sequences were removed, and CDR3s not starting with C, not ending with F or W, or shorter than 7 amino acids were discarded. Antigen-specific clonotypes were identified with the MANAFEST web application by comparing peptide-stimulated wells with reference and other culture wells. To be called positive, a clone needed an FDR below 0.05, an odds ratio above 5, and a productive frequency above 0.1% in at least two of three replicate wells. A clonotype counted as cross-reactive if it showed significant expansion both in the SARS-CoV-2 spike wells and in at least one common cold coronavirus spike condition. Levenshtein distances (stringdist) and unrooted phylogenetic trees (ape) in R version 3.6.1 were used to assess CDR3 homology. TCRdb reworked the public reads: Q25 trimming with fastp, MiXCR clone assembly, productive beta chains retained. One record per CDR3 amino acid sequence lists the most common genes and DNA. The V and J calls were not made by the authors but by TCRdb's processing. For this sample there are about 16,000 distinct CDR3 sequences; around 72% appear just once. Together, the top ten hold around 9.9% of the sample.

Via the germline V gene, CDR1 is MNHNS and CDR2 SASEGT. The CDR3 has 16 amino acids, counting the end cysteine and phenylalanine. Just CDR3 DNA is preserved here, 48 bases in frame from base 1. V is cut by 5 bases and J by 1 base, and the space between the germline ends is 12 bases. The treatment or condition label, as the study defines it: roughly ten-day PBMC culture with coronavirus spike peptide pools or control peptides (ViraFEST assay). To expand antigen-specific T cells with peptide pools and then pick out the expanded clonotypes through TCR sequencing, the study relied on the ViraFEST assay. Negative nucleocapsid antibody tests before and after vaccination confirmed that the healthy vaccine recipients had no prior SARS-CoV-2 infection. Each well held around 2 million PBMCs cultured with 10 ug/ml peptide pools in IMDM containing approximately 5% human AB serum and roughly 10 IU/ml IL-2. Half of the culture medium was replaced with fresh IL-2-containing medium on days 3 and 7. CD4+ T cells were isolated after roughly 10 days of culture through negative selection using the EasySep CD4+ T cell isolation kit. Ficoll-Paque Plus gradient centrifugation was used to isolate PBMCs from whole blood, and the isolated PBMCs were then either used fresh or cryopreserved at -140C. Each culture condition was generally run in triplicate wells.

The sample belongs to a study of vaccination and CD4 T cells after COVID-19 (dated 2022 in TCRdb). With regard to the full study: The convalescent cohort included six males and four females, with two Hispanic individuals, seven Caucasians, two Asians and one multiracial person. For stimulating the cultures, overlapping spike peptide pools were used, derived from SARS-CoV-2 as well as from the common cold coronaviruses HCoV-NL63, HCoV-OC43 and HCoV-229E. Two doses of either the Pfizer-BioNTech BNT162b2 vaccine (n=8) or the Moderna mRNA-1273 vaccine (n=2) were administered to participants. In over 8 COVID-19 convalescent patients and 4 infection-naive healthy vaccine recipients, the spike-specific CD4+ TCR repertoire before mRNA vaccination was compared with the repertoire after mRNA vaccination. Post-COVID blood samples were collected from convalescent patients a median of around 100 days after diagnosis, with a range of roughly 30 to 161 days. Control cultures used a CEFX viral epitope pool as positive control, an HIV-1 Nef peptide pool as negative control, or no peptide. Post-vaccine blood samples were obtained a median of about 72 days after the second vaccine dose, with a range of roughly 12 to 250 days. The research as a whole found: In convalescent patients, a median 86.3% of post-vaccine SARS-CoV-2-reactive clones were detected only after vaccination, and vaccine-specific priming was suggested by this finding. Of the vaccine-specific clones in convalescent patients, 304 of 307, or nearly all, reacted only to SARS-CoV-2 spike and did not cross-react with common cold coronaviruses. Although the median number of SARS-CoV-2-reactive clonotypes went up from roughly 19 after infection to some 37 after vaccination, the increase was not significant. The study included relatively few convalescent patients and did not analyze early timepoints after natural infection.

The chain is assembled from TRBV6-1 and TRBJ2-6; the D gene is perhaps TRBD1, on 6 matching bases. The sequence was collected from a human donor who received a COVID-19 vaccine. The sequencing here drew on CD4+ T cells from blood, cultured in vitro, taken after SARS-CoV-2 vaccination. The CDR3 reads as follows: CASSTVGGSGANVLTF. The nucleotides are TGTGCCAGCAGTACCGTAGGGGGATCTGGGGCCAACGTCCTGACTTTC.